This entry lists 17 T cell receptor beta chains sequenced from one sample in a study of OX40 agonist ivuxolimab in advanced cancers. Repertoires were generated with immunoSEQ multiplex PCR, while TCRdb's copy carries only in-frame clones and drops some. The sample has 35,000 to 40,000 clones; around 86% are singletons. The source was CD4+ or CD8+ T cells sorted from blood, collected in a trial of the OX40 agonist ivuxolimab. The origin of the receptors is an adult with an advanced solid tumor such as melanoma, head and neck, liver or kidney cancer.

The V and J genes are TRBV7-9 and TRBJ2-7; the match to TRBD2 covers 8 bases. Trimming at V came to 4 bases and at J to 3 bases, leaving 5 bases not matched to a gene. Looked up from germline, CDR1 is SEHNR and CDR2 is FQNEAQ (reference sequence). This CDR3 region has 14 residues. The CDR3 loop is CASSSAGAGYEQYF. CDR3 bases: TGTGCCAGCAGCTCAGCGGGAGCAGGCTACGAGCAGTACTTC.

This clone was seen only once. V and J are TRBV11-2 and TRBJ2-5; D remains unclear. Trimming cost V 0 bases and J 5 bases, with 4 bases left between them. The CDR3 totals 12 residues. In germline, CDR1 is SGHAT, CDR2 FQNNGV. The CDR3 is CASSLEAETQYF. CDR3 sequence (DNA): TGTGCCAGCAGCTTAGAGGCGGAGACCCAGTACTTC.

This clone showed up just a few times. Written as DNA, the CDR3 is TGTGCCAGCAGCCAAGAGGCTAGCGGGGGGGGTAAGCAGTTCTTC. Amino acid sequence: CASSQEASGGGKQFF. The chain uses TRBV14 and TRBJ2-1; 12 nucleotides match TRBD2. Germline lookup yields CDR1 SGHDN and CDR2 FVKESK. This CDR3 has 15 residues. Germline trimming cut 0 bases from V and 11 bases from J; bases unmatched to any gene: 5.

This clone has more than one count but fewer than ten. This chain links TRBV30 with TRBJ1-1; 7 positions match TRBD1. Trimming at V came to 4 bases and at J to 9 bases, leaving 8 bases not matched to a gene. CDR3 length: 12 residues. Germline V gives CDR1 GTSNPN, CDR2 SVGIG (reference sequence). As DNA, the CDR3 is TGTGCCTGGATTAGGAGGGGGCTACAAGCTTTCTTT. Its protein is CAWIRRGLQAFF.

This rearrangement joins TRBV2 to TRBJ2-7, with TRBD2 matching over 8 bases. CDR3 size: 13 residues. V trimming: 7 bases; J trimming: 3 bases; junction bases outside the gene matches: 5. Germline CDR1 and CDR2: SNHLY and FYNNEI. CDR3 DNA: TGTGCCAGCAAGACTAGCGTGAACTACGAGCAGTACTTC. Encoded protein: CASKTSVNYEQYF.

The chain employs TRBV7-6 and TRBJ2-3; possibly TRBD2 for D (6 bases). The CDR3 sequence is 17 residues long. Deletions cut 4 bases from V and 0 bases from J, with 17 bases between. Germline CDR1 is SGHVS and CDR2 is FNYEAQ. CDR3 sequence: CASSSSRGTPSTDTQYF. CDR3 nucleotides: TGTGCCAGCAGCTCCTCACGCGGGACCCCCAGCACAGATACGCAGTATTTT.

The V gene is TRBV5-4, the J gene TRBJ2-5; the D call may be TRBD1 or TRBD2 (5 bases each). The CDR3 runs to 15 residues. Germline V lookup: CDR1 SGHNT, CDR2 YYREEE (reference sequence). Trimming removed 4 bases from V and 5 bases from J, with 18 bases in between. CDR3 region: CASSPRDLARETQYF. The CDR3 DNA is TGTGCCAGCAGCCCGAGGGACCTCGCCCGGGAGACCCAGTACTTC.

The V and J genes are TRBV7-3 and TRBJ2-3; 7 bases map to TRBD1. J lost 2 bases, V lost 5 bases, and 4 bases had no gene match. The germline gives CDR1 SGHTA, CDR2 FQGTGA. The CDR3 consists of 14 residues. CDR3 loop: CASSLQGDTDTQYF. As DNA, the CDR3 is TGTGCCAGCAGCCTCCAGGGGGACACAGATACGCAGTATTTT.

The chain has TRBV19 and TRBJ2-5; the D gene is possibly TRBD1 (6 bases). Germline V gene data show CDR1 as LNHDA and CDR2 as SQIVND (reference sequence). CDR3 length: 14 amino acids. The V gene lost 4 bases and the J gene lost 3 bases, with 12 bases spanning the gap. The CDR3 is CASSTGAGEETQYF. The CDR3 coding sequence is TGTGCCAGTAGTACCGGGGCAGGGGAAGAGACCCAGTACTTC.

This chain connects TRBV5-1 to TRBJ2-7; D call uncertain. Germline loops: CDR1 SGHRS, CDR2 YFSETQ. The CDR3 is 12 amino acids. The V gene lost 4 bases and the J gene lost 3 bases, with 8 bases spanning the gap. The CDR3 here is CASSPDDYEQYF. The DNA of the CDR3 is TGCGCCAGCAGCCCCGACGACTACGAGCAGTACTTC.

The chain joins TRBV6-1 to TRBJ2-1; 8 bases match TRBD1. With V trimmed by 5 bases and J by 2 bases, 5 bases remained unmatched. This CDR3 comprises 15 residues. Per the germline V gene, CDR1 is MNHNS and CDR2 is SASEGT. Here the CDR3 reads CASSPGQGTYNEQFF. The CDR3, as DNA: TGTGCCAGCAGTCCAGGACAGGGCACCTACAATGAGCAGTTCTTC.

The chain uses TRBV5-4 and TRBJ2-5; 8 bases agree with TRBD1. This CDR3 comprises 14 residues. CDR1 is SGHNT, CDR2 YYREEE, per germline (reference sequence). With V trimmed by 5 bases and J by 4 bases, 7 bases remained unmatched. CDR3 sequence (DNA): TGTGCCAGCAGGGCCCGACAGGGGACAGAGACCCAGTACTTC. As protein: CASRARQGTETQYF.

The rearrangement links TRBV11-2 to TRBJ2-7, with TRBD2 as a possible D gene (6 bases). Trimming pared 8 bases from V and 4 bases from J, leaving 9 bases between. Germline V gene lookup returns CDR1 SGHAT and CDR2 FQNNGV. CDR3 length: 11 residues. The CDR3 is CASRAGYEQYF. CDR3 in DNA: TGTGCCAGCCGGGCGGGGTACGAGCAGTACTTC.

Concerning this clone itself: In the same sample, other DNA sequences code for this CDR3. This chain connects TRBV11-3 to TRBJ2-7, with D perhaps matching TRBD2 (5 bases). The germline V gene has CDR1 SGHNT and CDR2 YENEEA. This CDR3 contains 16 residues. V lost 7 bases, J lost 6 bases, and 25 bases lay in between. Here the CDR3 DNA reads TGTGCCAGCACCTCCCCCGGGCGGAGAAGTCGGGGCGAGCAGTACTTC. Protein: CASTSPGRRSRGEQYF.

V usage is TRBV6-7 and J usage is TRBJ2-5; 12 bases agree with TRBD2. TRBV6-7 is known as an ORF, though its function is uncertain. CDR3 length: 17 amino acids. V trimming: 5 bases; J trimming: 3 bases; junction bases outside the gene matches: 10. Here the CDR3 reads CASSHTSGGTDEETQYF. The CDR3 DNA reads as TGTGCCAGCAGTCACACTAGCGGGGGGACGGATGAAGAGACCCAGTACTTC.

The chain couples TRBV27 to TRBJ2-5; 9 bases match TRBD2. V was pared by 3 bases and J by 5 bases, with 7 bases of the junction left unmatched. This CDR3 is 15 amino acids long. Germline V gene sequence: CDR1 MNHEY, CDR2 SMNVEV (reference sequence). The CDR3 protein is CASSFGGRAGETQYF. The DNA for the CDR3 is TGTGCCAGCAGTTTTGGCGGGAGGGCCGGGGAGACCCAGTACTTC.

The chain joins TRBV5-1 to TRBJ2-7, with TRBD2 matching over 15 bases. V trimming: 5 bases; J trimming: 4 bases; junction bases outside the gene matches: 4. Germline values: CDR1 SGHRS, CDR2 YFSETQ. The CDR3 has 15 residues. CDR3 in DNA: TGCGCCAGCAGTCGGACTAGCGGGAGGGGTTACGAGCAGTACTTC. Translation gives CASSRTSGRGYEQYF.